The rows below give T cell receptor beta chains drawn from one sample of a study of blood T cell repertoires in COVID-19. Repertoires were generated with immunoSEQ multiplex PCR, while TCRdb's copy carries only in-frame clones and drops some. The sample yields about 200,000 clones, around 80% seen once. The specimen was peripheral blood. Source of these receptors: a woman in her sixties or seventies with acute or convalescent COVID-19. CDR3s include the opening cysteine and the closing phenylalanine or tryptophan. Each record gives: CDR3 protein, CDR3 DNA, J gene, clone size, V gene, D gene. D genes are given only for firm matches. Clone size is given for some rows only: seen once, a few or many times, or a class if the clone is expanded.

cdr3_aa: CASSENIDSNQPQHF
cdr3_nt: TGTGCCAGCAGTGAAAACATCGATAGCAATCAGCCCCAGCATTTT
j_call: TRBJ1-5
clone_size: -
v_call: TRBV6-1
d_call: -

cdr3_aa: CASSPGDSYYEQYF
cdr3_nt: TGTGCCAGCAGTCCAGGGGACAGCTACTACGAGCAGTACTTC
j_call: TRBJ2-7
clone_size: -
v_call: TRBV6-2/TRBV6-3
d_call: TRBD1

cdr3_aa: CASRGGQGLTDTQYF
cdr3_nt: TGTGCCAGCAGGGGGGGACAGGGCCTCACAGATACGCAGTATTTT
j_call: TRBJ2-3
clone_size: -
v_call: TRBV2
d_call: TRBD1

cdr3_aa: CSVRSGGRKDTQYF
cdr3_nt: TGCAGCGTCCGGTCGGGGGGCCGAAAGGATACGCAGTATTTT
j_call: TRBJ2-3
clone_size: -
v_call: TRBV29-1
d_call: -

cdr3_aa: CASSYFGGQLNTEAFF
cdr3_nt: TGTGCCAGCAGTTACTTCGGGGGACAGCTAAACACTGAAGCTTTCTTT
j_call: TRBJ1-1
clone_size: -
v_call: TRBV6-6
d_call: TRBD1

cdr3_aa: CASSQTGSSGNTIYF
cdr3_nt: TGTGCCAGCAGCCAAACAGGGTCCTCTGGAAACACCATATATTTT
j_call: TRBJ1-3
clone_size: few
v_call: TRBV7-2
d_call: -

cdr3_aa: CASRRTSGREETQYF
cdr3_nt: TGTGCCAGCAGGAGGACTAGCGGGAGGGAAGAGACCCAGTACTTC
j_call: TRBJ2-5
clone_size: -
v_call: TRBV5-4
d_call: TRBD2

cdr3_aa: CASSLGATGDNEQFF
cdr3_nt: TGCGCCAGCAGCTTGGGGGCGACAGGAGACAATGAGCAGTTCTTC
j_call: TRBJ2-1
clone_size: -
v_call: TRBV5-1
d_call: -

cdr3_aa: CASSLVGLANTGELFF
cdr3_nt: TGTGCCAGCAGCTTAGTGGGTCTAGCGAACACCGGGGAGCTGTTTTTT
j_call: TRBJ2-2
clone_size: -
v_call: TRBV7-3
d_call: -

cdr3_aa: CASSLFTADSYNSPLHF
cdr3_nt: TGTGCCAGCAGCTTGTTTACAGCAGACTCCTATAATTCACCCCTCCACTTT
j_call: TRBJ1-6
clone_size: -
v_call: TRBV5-5
d_call: -

cdr3_aa: CASSVASGRNNEQFF
cdr3_nt: TGTGCCAGCAGCGTAGCTAGCGGGAGGAACAATGAGCAGTTCTTC
j_call: TRBJ2-1
clone_size: -
v_call: TRBV9
d_call: TRBD2

cdr3_aa: CASSFYGHSYEQYF
cdr3_nt: TGTGCCAGCAGCTTTTATGGACATTCTTACGAGCAGTACTTC
j_call: TRBJ2-7
clone_size: -
v_call: TRBV7-2
d_call: -

cdr3_aa: CASSSPGLGYEQYF
cdr3_nt: TGTGCCAGCAGTTCACCGGGACTAGGGTACGAGCAGTACTTC
j_call: TRBJ2-7
clone_size: -
v_call: TRBV6-5
d_call: TRBD2

cdr3_aa: CASSEQVGNTIYF
cdr3_nt: TGTGCCAGCAGTGAACAGGTCGGAAACACCATATATTTT
j_call: TRBJ1-3
clone_size: once
v_call: TRBV25-1
d_call: -

cdr3_aa: CASSQGRGREQYF
cdr3_nt: TGTGCCAGCAGCCAAGGGAGGGGGCGCGAGCAGTACTTC
j_call: TRBJ2-7
clone_size: -
v_call: TRBV3-1/TRBV3-2
d_call: -

cdr3_aa: CASSSGGFGAKNIQYF
cdr3_nt: TGTGCCAGTAGTTCGGGGGGGTTCGGAGCCAAAAACATTCAGTACTTC
j_call: TRBJ2-4
clone_size: -
v_call: TRBV19
d_call: TRBD2

cdr3_aa: CSASTSGNYNEQFF
cdr3_nt: TGCAGTGCTAGTACTAGCGGGAACTACAATGAGCAGTTCTTC
j_call: TRBJ2-1
clone_size: few
v_call: TRBV20-1
d_call: TRBD2

cdr3_aa: CASSQWEGHSSYEQYF
cdr3_nt: TGCGCCAGCAGTCAATGGGAGGGACACTCCTCCTACGAGCAGTACTTC
j_call: TRBJ2-7
clone_size: few
v_call: TRBV23-1
d_call: -

cdr3_aa: CASSQTGGVGEKLFF
cdr3_nt: TGTGCCAGCAGCCAAACAGGGGGCGTTGGTGAAAAACTGTTTTTT
j_call: TRBJ1-4
clone_size: -
v_call: TRBV3-1/TRBV3-2
d_call: TRBD1

cdr3_aa: CASSLATGAGNTIYF
cdr3_nt: TGTGCCAGCAGCTTAGCTACAGGGGCCGGAAACACCATATATTTT
j_call: TRBJ1-3
clone_size: -
v_call: TRBV11-2
d_call: TRBD1

cdr3_aa: CATSRWGQSYEQYF
cdr3_nt: TGTGCCACCAGCCGATGGGGGCAGTCCTACGAGCAGTACTTC
j_call: TRBJ2-7
clone_size: few
v_call: TRBV15
d_call: -

cdr3_aa: CASRINSGETQYF
cdr3_nt: TGTGCCAGCAGAATCAATAGCGGAGAGACCCAGTACTTC
j_call: TRBJ2-5
clone_size: -
v_call: TRBV28
d_call: -

cdr3_aa: CSATGLAGTTYEQYF
cdr3_nt: TGCAGCGCCACGGGACTAGCGGGGACTACCTACGAGCAGTACTTC
j_call: TRBJ2-7
clone_size: -
v_call: TRBV29-1
d_call: TRBD2

cdr3_aa: CASSPDRNSPLHF
cdr3_nt: TGTGCCAGCTCACCAGATCGGAATTCACCCCTCCACTTT
j_call: TRBJ1-6
clone_size: -
v_call: TRBV18
d_call: -

cdr3_aa: CASSLLLTGGRRQGTEAFF
cdr3_nt: TGTGCCAGCAGTTTACTTCTTACAGGGGGCAGGCGGCAGGGCACTGAAGCTTTCTTT
j_call: TRBJ1-1
clone_size: -
v_call: TRBV28
d_call: TRBD1

cdr3_aa: CASSYSGTTNNEQFF
cdr3_nt: TGCGCCAGCAGCTATAGCGGGACCACTAACAATGAGCAGTTCTTC
j_call: TRBJ2-1
clone_size: once
v_call: TRBV5-1
d_call: TRBD2

cdr3_aa: CASTTAGGYTF
cdr3_nt: TGTGCCAGCACCACCGCGGGCGGCTACACCTTC
j_call: TRBJ1-2
clone_size: -
v_call: TRBV28
d_call: -

cdr3_aa: CASSSDRGYNTGELFF
cdr3_nt: TGTGCCAGCAGCTCCGACAGGGGGTATAACACCGGGGAGCTGTTTTTT
j_call: TRBJ2-2
clone_size: once
v_call: TRBV9
d_call: TRBD1

cdr3_aa: CASSDSPSGRRDEQFF
cdr3_nt: TGTGCCAGCAGTGACTCCCCTAGCGGGAGGCGCGATGAGCAGTTCTTC
j_call: TRBJ2-1
clone_size: -
v_call: TRBV6-4
d_call: TRBD2

cdr3_aa: CSGRLAPNNGQFF
cdr3_nt: TGCAGCGGCAGACTAGCGCCCAACAATGGGCAGTTCTTC
j_call: TRBJ2-1
clone_size: -
v_call: TRBV29-1
d_call: TRBD2

cdr3_aa: CASSLGIAGTDTQYF
cdr3_nt: TGTGCCAGCAGCTTAGGAATAGCGGGCACAGATACGCAGTATTTT
j_call: TRBJ2-3
clone_size: -
v_call: TRBV7-2
d_call: -

cdr3_aa: CASSLTSGRASGTQYF
cdr3_nt: TGTGCCAGCAGCCTCACTAGCGGGAGGGCTTCCGGGACCCAGTACTTC
j_call: TRBJ2-5
clone_size: -
v_call: TRBV3-1/TRBV3-2
d_call: TRBD2

cdr3_aa: CASGVQGGQPQHF
cdr3_nt: TGTGCCAGTGGGGTCCAGGGCGGTCAGCCCCAGCATTTT
j_call: TRBJ1-5
clone_size: -
v_call: TRBV19
d_call: -

cdr3_aa: CASSEPSGRAAYNEQFF
cdr3_nt: TGTGCCAGCAGTGAGCCTAGCGGGAGGGCCGCCTACAATGAGCAGTTCTTC
j_call: TRBJ2-1
clone_size: -
v_call: TRBV6-1
d_call: TRBD2

cdr3_aa: CASSGGTANEKLFF
cdr3_nt: TGTGCCAGCAGTGGCGGGACAGCAAACGAAAAACTGTTTTTT
j_call: TRBJ1-4
clone_size: few
v_call: TRBV28
d_call: TRBD1

cdr3_aa: CASSLVRSNTEAFF
cdr3_nt: TGTGCCAGCAGCTTAGTCAGGTCGAACACTGAAGCTTTCTTT
j_call: TRBJ1-1
clone_size: few
v_call: TRBV7-9
d_call: -

cdr3_aa: CASSLGQYEQYF
cdr3_nt: TGCGCCAGCAGCTTGGGCCAGTACGAGCAGTACTTC
j_call: TRBJ2-7
clone_size: -
v_call: TRBV5-1
d_call: -

cdr3_aa: CASSLTGLKNIQYF
cdr3_nt: TGTGCCAGCAGCTTAACGGGACTAAAAAACATTCAGTACTTC
j_call: TRBJ2-4
clone_size: -
v_call: TRBV7-8
d_call: TRBD2

cdr3_aa: CASSLAPGNGQPQHF
cdr3_nt: TGCGCCAGCAGCTTGGCGCCAGGTAACGGTCAGCCCCAGCATTTT
j_call: TRBJ1-5
clone_size: -
v_call: TRBV5-1
d_call: -

cdr3_aa: CASSLRLGEKLFF
cdr3_nt: TGTGCCAGCAGCTTGAGGCTTGGGGAAAAACTGTTTTTT
j_call: TRBJ1-4
clone_size: -
v_call: TRBV11-2
d_call: -

cdr3_aa: CSVVRAGDNQETQYF
cdr3_nt: TGCAGCGTTGTACGAGCGGGGGACAACCAAGAGACCCAGTACTTC
j_call: TRBJ2-5
clone_size: -
v_call: TRBV29-1
d_call: TRBD2

cdr3_aa: CAWSLTGGNSPLHF
cdr3_nt: TGTGCCTGGAGTCTGACAGGGGGTAATTCACCCCTCCACTTT
j_call: TRBJ1-6
clone_size: -
v_call: TRBV30
d_call: TRBD1

cdr3_aa: CASSAGRGNTEAFF
cdr3_nt: TGTGCCAGCAGTGCCGGCAGAGGTAACACTGAAGCTTTCTTT
j_call: TRBJ1-1
clone_size: -
v_call: TRBV2
d_call: -

cdr3_aa: CASSIRQVGSPLHF
cdr3_nt: TGTGCCAGTAGTATACGACAGGTTGGATCACCCCTCCACTTT
j_call: TRBJ1-6
clone_size: -
v_call: TRBV19
d_call: -

cdr3_aa: CAISEPRGPSGNTIYF
cdr3_nt: TGTGCCATCAGTGAGCCCAGGGGGCCCTCTGGAAACACCATATATTTT
j_call: TRBJ1-3
clone_size: few
v_call: TRBV10-3
d_call: TRBD1

cdr3_aa: CASSEVGGANEQFF
cdr3_nt: TGTGCCAGCAGTGAAGTGGGCGGGGCTAATGAGCAGTTCTTC
j_call: TRBJ2-1
clone_size: -
v_call: TRBV6-1
d_call: -

cdr3_aa: CSASPSGIAFSYEQYF
cdr3_nt: TGCAGTGCTAGTCCTAGCGGAATTGCCTTCTCCTACGAGCAGTACTTC
j_call: TRBJ2-7
clone_size: -
v_call: TRBV20-1
d_call: TRBD2

cdr3_aa: CASSLDGTGLTEQYF
cdr3_nt: TGTGCCAGCAGCTTAGATGGGACAGGGTTAACCGAGCAGTACTTC
j_call: TRBJ2-7
clone_size: -
v_call: TRBV7-8
d_call: TRBD1

cdr3_aa: CASSFRRLSGSYEQYF
cdr3_nt: TGTGCCAGCAGTTTCCGACGTCTATCGGGCTCCTACGAGCAGTACTTC
j_call: TRBJ2-7
clone_size: -
v_call: TRBV28
d_call: -

cdr3_aa: CASSLGQMNTGELFF
cdr3_nt: TGTGCCAGCTCCTTGGGCCAGATGAACACCGGGGAGCTGTTTTTT
j_call: TRBJ2-2
clone_size: once
v_call: TRBV18
d_call: -

cdr3_aa: CASSLRYATEQYF
cdr3_nt: TGTGCCAGCAGTTTACGGTATGCTACGGAGCAGTACTTC
j_call: TRBJ2-7
clone_size: once
v_call: TRBV12-3/TRBV12-4
d_call: -

cdr3_aa: CASQTRSLTGELFF
cdr3_nt: TGTGCCAGCCAAACACGTTCTCTCACCGGGGAGCTGTTTTTT
j_call: TRBJ2-2
clone_size: -
v_call: TRBV27
d_call: -

cdr3_aa: CASSFRGTTEAFF
cdr3_nt: TGTGCCAGCAGTTTTAGGGGCACGACTGAAGCTTTCTTT
j_call: TRBJ1-1
clone_size: -
v_call: TRBV27
d_call: -

cdr3_aa: CATSRDPSGEQYF
cdr3_nt: TGTGCCACCAGCAGAGACCCCTCCGGCGAGCAGTACTTC
j_call: TRBJ2-7
clone_size: -
v_call: TRBV15
d_call: -